Listed below are T cell receptor beta chains from one sample, sequenced in a study of T-cell reconstitution after alpha-beta-depleted transplantation in children. One entry per CDR3 protein, called by TCRdb with MiXCR from the PCR reads. The table shows around 450,000 distinct CDR3 sequences, with 15% to 20% occurring only once. Specimen: PBMCs, mostly from graft donor cells, collected 360 days after TCRalphabeta/CD19-depleted stem cell transplant. These receptor sequences come from a boy younger than two who had a stem cell transplant for Wiskott-Aldrich syndrome, so the T cells may come from the graft donor. Both conserved end residues are part of each CDR3. Each record gives: V gene, CDR3 length, clone size, D gene, J gene, CDR3 DNA, CDR3 protein. The D gene is left open where the match is weak. Rows may omit the clone size; those that give it use once, few, many or a size class.

TRBV10-3	13	few	NA	TRBJ2-2	TGTGCCATCAGTTTTAGGAACACCGGGGAGCTGTTTTTT	CAISFRNTGELFF
TRBV2	13	NA	NA	TRBJ1-2	TGTGCCAGCAGTGATTTGGCAGGGGTAGGCTACACCTTC	CASSDLAGVGYTF
TRBV7-9	17	few	TRBD2	TRBJ2-1	TGTGCCAGCAGCGGGACTAGCGGGTCCAGCTCCTACAATGAGCAGTTCTTC	CASSGTSGSSSYNEQFF
TRBV20-1	16	few	TRBD2	TRBJ2-1	TGCAGTGCTAGAGTCTTGTCCAGCGGGGTACACAATGAGCAGTTCTTC	CSARVLSSGVHNEQFF
TRBV6-6	13	few	NA	TRBJ2-3	TGTGCCAGCATGGGATGGGGGGCAGATACGCAGTATTTT	CASMGWGADTQYF
TRBV5-1	14	few	NA	TRBJ2-5	TGCGCCAGCAGCTTGGCCCATGGCGGTGAGACCCAGTACTTC	CASSLAHGGETQYF
TRBV14	15	NA	NA	TRBJ1-1	TGTGCCAGCAGCCAAGATTGGACGTTTTACACTGAAGCTTTCTTT	CASSQDWTFYTEAFF
TRBV4-1	17	few	NA	TRBJ1-1	TGCGCCAGCAGCCAAGGGGGGGCCCCCCTCATGAACACTGAAGCTTTCTTT	CASSQGGAPLMNTEAFF
TRBV13	14	NA	NA	TRBJ1-6	TGTGCCAGCAGGGTGGGGGTTCTTAATTCACCCCTCCACTTT	CASRVGVLNSPLHF
TRBV3-1	17	few	NA	TRBJ2-6	TGTGCCAGCAGCCACAGCGGAAGCAGGGCCGGGGCCAACGTCCTGACTTTC	CASSHSGSRAGANVLTF
TRBV30	16	many	NA	TRBJ1-1	TGTGCCTGGGCGCGTTCCATCGTTAGTTTGAACACTGAAGCTTTCTTT	CAWARSIVSLNTEAFF
TRBV4-1	17	few	TRBD1	TRBJ1-6	TGCGCCAGCAGCCAAGATTCAGGGGGCGAAGGGAATTCACCCCTCCACTTT	CASSQDSGGEGNSPLHF
TRBV18	15	few	TRBD1	TRBJ1-1	TGTGCCAGCTCACCATCCGGACAGGGTCGGACTGAAGCTTTCTTT	CASSPSGQGRTEAFF
TRBV7-2	17	NA	TRBD2	TRBJ2-1	TGTGCCAGCAGCTTAGGCCCCGTGAGCGGGAGAGGTAATGAGCAGTTCTTC	CASSLGPVSGRGNEQFF
TRBV25-1	15	NA	TRBD2	TRBJ2-5	TGTGCCAGCAGTGTGCCGGGACTAGAAGAAGAGACCCAGTACTTC	CASSVPGLEEETQYF
TRBV19	14	NA	TRBD1	TRBJ2-2	TGTGCCAGTAGCAGGGACAGGGCGGCCGGGGAGCTGTTTTTT	CASSRDRAAGELFF
TRBV5-1	16	NA	TRBD2	TRBJ2-1	TGCGCCAGCAGCTGGCGGACTAGCGGGAGAGACAATGAGCAGTTCTTC	CASSWRTSGRDNEQFF
TRBV5-1	18	NA	TRBD2	TRBJ2-1	TGCGCCAGCAGGGCGGGACTAGCGGCTTCTCCTCTCTACAATGAGCAGTTCTTC	CASRAGLAASPLYNEQFF
TRBV29-1	13	few	NA	TRBJ1-1	TGCAGCGTCCAACGTCGGATGAACACTGAAGCTTTCTTT	CSVQRRMNTEAFF
TRBV7-2	11	few	NA	TRBJ2-7	TGTGCCAGCAGCTTAAAGGCAGAGCAGTACTTC	CASSLKAEQYF
TRBV24-1	13	NA	NA	TRBJ2-5	TGTGCCACCAGTGATGGCGCAAGGGAGACCCAGTACTTC	CATSDGARETQYF
TRBV21-1	18	many	NA	TRBJ2-7	TGTGCCAGCAGCAAAAGGTCAGGGGAAGGGGGACAGCGGGGCGAGCAGTACTTC	CASSKRSGEGGQRGEQYF
TRBV5-1	16	NA	TRBD2	TRBJ2-1	TGCGCCAGCAGCCCGGAAGCGGGGCCCCCTTACAATGAGCAGTTCTTC	CASSPEAGPPYNEQFF
TRBV28	12	NA	NA	TRBJ1-2	TGTGCCAGCAGTTTAAGACTTCGGGTGAAGGCCTTC	CASSLRLRVKAF
TRBV20-1	15	NA	TRBD2	TRBJ2-1	TGCAGTGCTAGGATGACTAGCGGGAGGCGGTATGAGCAGTTCTTC	CSARMTSGRRYEQFF
TRBV29-1	14	few	TRBD2	TRBJ2-3	TGCAGCGTCATCATTAGCGGGAAGGCAGATACGCAGTATTTT	CSVIISGKADTQYF
TRBV5-1	16	NA	TRBD2	TRBJ2-1	TGCGCCAGCAGCTTGCCGCTAGCGGGAGTGAGCAATGAGCAGTTCTTC	CASSLPLAGVSNEQFF
TRBV20-1	12	NA	TRBD1	TRBJ1-1	TGCAGTGCTCACAGGGGATCCACTGAAGCTTTCTTT	CSAHRGSTEAFF
TRBV28	14	NA	NA	TRBJ1-2	TGTGCCAGCAGTTCGCAGGGGAGACCTGGTGGCTACACCTTC	CASSSQGRPGGYTF
TRBV4-1	18	few	TRBD2	TRBJ2-5	TGCGCCAGCAGCCAAAGAAGGACTAGCGTGTTAGCCAGGGAGACCCAGTACTTC	CASSQRRTSVLARETQYF
TRBV15	16	few	NA	TRBJ2-1	TGTGCCACCAGCAGAGATGTCCTAGCAGGGTACAATGAGCAGTTCTTC	CATSRDVLAGYNEQFF
TRBV28	13	many	NA	TRBJ2-3	TGTGCCACCGAGGGCCCACGCACAGATACGCAGTATTTT	CATEGPRTDTQYF
TRBV2	15	NA	NA	TRBJ2-5	TGTGCCAGCAGTGTGAGGGACTGGGGAGAAGAGACCCAGTACTTC	CASSVRDWGEETQYF
TRBV18	18	few	NA	TRBJ1-1	TGTGCCAGCTCACCACCCGGCTGGGGAAGTCCAATGAACACTGAAGCTTTCTTT	CASSPPGWGSPMNTEAFF
TRBV7-8	15	few	NA	TRBJ2-2	TGTGCCAGCAGCGCCGGGACACCGAACACCGGGGAGCTGTTTTTT	CASSAGTPNTGELFF
TRBV12-3/TRBV12-4	13	few	TRBD2	TRBJ2-7	TGTGCCAGCAGTTTATTGGGAGGGAACGAGCAGTACTTC	CASSLLGGNEQYF
TRBV7-6	20	NA	TRBD2	TRBJ2-5	TGTGCCAGCAGCTTAGTTCCACCCTCCCCGGGACTAGTCGGCCAAGAGACCCAGTACTTC	CASSLVPPSPGLVGQETQYF
TRBV29-1	17	NA	TRBD2	TRBJ2-1	TGCAGCGTTGAAATCCCAGGACTAGCGGGAGTAAGGGACGAGCAGTTCTTC	CSVEIPGLAGVRDEQFF
TRBV5-1	15	many	TRBD2	TRBJ2-1	TGCGCCAGCAGCCTACTAGCGGGGTCCTACAATGAGCAGTTCTTC	CASSLLAGSYNEQFF